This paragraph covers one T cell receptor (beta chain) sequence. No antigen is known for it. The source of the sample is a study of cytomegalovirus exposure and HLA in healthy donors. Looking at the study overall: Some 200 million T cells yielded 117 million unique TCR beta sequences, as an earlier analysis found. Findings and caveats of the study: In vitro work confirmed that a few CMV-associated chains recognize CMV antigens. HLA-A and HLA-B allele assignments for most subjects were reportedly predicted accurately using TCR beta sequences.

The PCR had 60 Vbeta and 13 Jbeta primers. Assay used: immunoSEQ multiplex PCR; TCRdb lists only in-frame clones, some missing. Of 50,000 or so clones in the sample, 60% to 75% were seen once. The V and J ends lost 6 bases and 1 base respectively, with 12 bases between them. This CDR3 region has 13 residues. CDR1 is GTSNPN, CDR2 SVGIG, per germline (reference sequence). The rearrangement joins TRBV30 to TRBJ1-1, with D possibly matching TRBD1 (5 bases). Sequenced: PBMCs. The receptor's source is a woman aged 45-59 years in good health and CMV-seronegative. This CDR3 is CACPGGSNTEAFF. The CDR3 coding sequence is TGTGCCTGCCCGGGGGGGTCGAACACTGAAGCTTTCTTT.